This TCR beta chain was observed in a study of cytomegalovirus exposure and HLA in healthy donors. Points from the study as a whole: It was shown in a later analysis that HLA-associated TCR beta chains were more clonally expanded than other, equally common chains. Specificity for CMV antigens was confirmed in vitro for a few of the CMV-associated chains.

Primers for the PCR totalled 60 Vbeta and 13 Jbeta. Assay: immunoSEQ multiplex PCR; the TCRdb copy retains only in-frame clones and omits some. The table lists some 150,000 clones, roughly 80% of them singletons. Concerning this clone: Its antigen remains unidentified.

Looked up from germline, CDR1 is ENHRY and CDR2 is SYGVKD. The CDR3 is 14 residues long. V lost 8 bases and J 0 bases, leaving 10 bases between the germline ends. This TCR was sampled from a woman between 45 and 65 years old in good health and CMV-seropositive. The chain uses TRBV10-3 and TRBJ2-2; a weak D match, TRBD2 (6 bases). The sample comprised PBMCs. CDR3 DNA sequence: TGTGCCATCTCCGGGACTCCGAACACCGGGGAGCTGTTTTTT. It specifies CAISGTPNTGELFF.